This is a list of T cell receptor beta chains from one sample in a study of early T cells in non-severe SARS-CoV-2 infection. TCRdb re-called the 5' RACE reads with MiXCR, one entry per CDR3 protein. The sample yields tens of thousands of distinct CDR3 sequences, less than 15% seen once. The sequenced sample was whole blood. These TCRs come from an adult who was a healthcare worker with PCR-confirmed SARS-CoV-2 infection or an uninfected control (not recorded which). The CDR3 runs from the conserved cysteine through the conserved F or W. A D gene is named only where the DNA matches it firmly. Some rows have no size entry. The others give once, few or many, or a class for an expanded clone.

medium-sized	TRBV20-1	TRBJ2-4	.	TGCAGTGCTAATGGGGTAAACATTCAGTACTTC	CSANGVNIQYF
few	TRBV29-1	TRBJ2-1	.	TGCAGCGTTGAGGGACACTTCTACAATGAGCAGTTCTTC	CSVEGHFYNEQFF
few	TRBV7-8	TRBJ2-7	TRBD1	TGTGCCAGCAGCTCGGACAGGACCTACGAGCAGTACTTC	CASSSDRTYEQYF
.	TRBV12-3/TRBV12-4	TRBJ2-3	TRBD2	TGTGCCAGCAGTTTACGCGCGTCTAGCGGGAGCCATACGCAGTATTTT	CASSLRASSGSHTQYF
few	TRBV27	TRBJ1-5	.	TGTGCCAGCAGTTACGCTTGGGGCAATCAGCCCCAGCATTTT	CASSYAWGNQPQHF
many	TRBV29-1	TRBJ1-5	.	TGCAGCGTTGAAAGCGGGACACATAGACTACAGCCCCAGCATTTT	CSVESGTHRLQPQHF
.	TRBV28	TRBJ2-7	TRBD1	TGTGCCAGCAGTGCCACCGGGACAGGGGCGTACGAGCAGTACTTC	CASSATGTGAYEQYF
many	TRBV28	TRBJ2-7	.	TGTGCCAGCAACGCCAGGACTCGAGGGGACGAGCAGTACTTC	CASNARTRGDEQYF
.	TRBV3-1	TRBJ1-2	.	TGTGCCAGCAGCCAAGATGCTGGACCTGCTAACTATGGCTACACCTTC	CASSQDAGPANYGYTF
many	TRBV4-1	TRBJ2-2	.	TGCGCCAGCAGCCAACCCACCCACAGGGCCGGGGAGCTGTTTTTT	CASSQPTHRAGELFF
.	TRBV18	TRBJ1-6	.	TGTGCCAGCTCACTAGGGACTTCGATGGCCCTCCACTTT	CASSLGTSMALHF